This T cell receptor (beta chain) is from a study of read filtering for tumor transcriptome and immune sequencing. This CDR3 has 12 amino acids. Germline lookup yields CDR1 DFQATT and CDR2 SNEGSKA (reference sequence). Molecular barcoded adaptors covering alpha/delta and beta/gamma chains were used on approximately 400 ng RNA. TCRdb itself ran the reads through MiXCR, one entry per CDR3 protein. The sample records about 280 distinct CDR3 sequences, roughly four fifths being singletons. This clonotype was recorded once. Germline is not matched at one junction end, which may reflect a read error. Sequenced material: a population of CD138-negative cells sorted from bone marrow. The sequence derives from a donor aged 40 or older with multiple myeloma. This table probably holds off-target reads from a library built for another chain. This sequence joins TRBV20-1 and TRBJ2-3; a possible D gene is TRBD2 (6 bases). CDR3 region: CSARGGADTQYF. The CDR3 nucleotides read TGCAGTGCAAGAGGAGGGGCAGATACGCAGTATTTT.